Below are 17 T cell receptor beta chains sequenced from a single sample in a study of T-cell memory formation after mild COVID-19. One entry per CDR3 protein, called by TCRdb with MiXCR from the 5' RACE reads. The data contain about 350,000 distinct CDR3 sequences, approximately 13% of them singletons. The specimen sequenced was PBMCs or a T cell subset sorted from them (not recorded which). The receptors originated from a man aged 18 to 30 who had mild COVID-19 (a few samples of this study predate the infection). Cell type and time point are not known.

This clonotype was seen at least ten times. The rearrangement links TRBV9 to TRBJ1-4; 7 bases line up with TRBD1. The V and J ends lost 0 bases and 5 bases, in that order; junction bases with no gene match: 4. CDR1 SGDLS and CDR2 YYNGEE come from the germline V gene. CDR3 size: 15 residues. CDR3 protein: CASSVDGTVNEKLFF. CDR3 DNA: TGTGCCAGCAGCGTAGATGGGACAGTCAATGAAAAACTGTTTTTT.

The chain joins TRBV3-1 to TRBJ2-5; D not certain. V was pared by 3 bases and J by 7 bases, with 21 bases between. CDR3 length: 16 amino acids. The germline V gene has CDR1 LGHDT and CDR2 YNNKEL (reference sequence). The CDR3 DNA is TGTGCCAGCAGCCATTCAGGTGGTAGCTTTCTCGGGACCCAGTACTTC. This sequence encodes CASSHSGGSFLGTQYF.

This sequence joins TRBV14 and TRBJ2-7, with D unresolved. The CDR3 runs to 14 residues. Trimming removed 1 base from V and 7 bases from J, with 14 bases in between. CDR1 SGHDN and CDR2 FVKESK come from the germline V gene. CDR3 residues: CASSQGFLLTEQYV. CDR3 nucleotides: TGTGCCAGCAGCCAAGGTTTCCTACTCACTGAGCAGTACGTC.

This clonotype turned up a few times. Because it lacks the conserved phenylalanine or tryptophan at the end, this CDR3 is likely a read error. Because the CDR3's place on the DNA is in doubt, the DNA is left out and the CDR3 is given as listed by TCRdb. The chain employs TRBV24-1 and TRBJ2-5; the listed D gene, TRBD2, was not tested against the DNA. The CDR3 numbers 9 amino acids, ends counted. The germline gives CDR1 KGHDR, CDR2 SFDVKD. The CDR3: CATSPPEAA.

This clonotype was observed a handful of times. The gene calls are TRBV4-1 and TRBJ1-1; D remains ambiguous. This CDR3 comprises 15 residues. Per the germline V gene, CDR1 is MGHRA and CDR2 is YSYEKL. V was pared by 1 base and J by 0 bases, with 9 bases between. CDR3 residues: CASSQGWSMNTEAFF. The CDR3 DNA is TGCGCCAGCAGCCAAGGTTGGTCTATGAACACTGAAGCTTTCTTT.

The J gene is TRBJ2-1, the V gene TRBV7-7; perhaps TRBD1 as D (5 bases). CDR3 length: 13 residues. Looked up from germline, CDR1 is SSHAT and CDR2 is FNYEAQ (reference sequence). Deletions cut 2 bases from V and 9 bases from J, with 11 bases between. The CDR3 region is CASSLLGASEQFF. DNA of the CDR3: TGTGCCAGCAGCTTATTAGGGGCAAGTGAGCAGTTCTTC.

This clonotype was detected only a few times. This chain joins TRBV4-3 and TRBJ2-2; tentatively, D is TRBD1 (5 bases). Deletions cut 0 bases from V and 3 bases from J, with 14 bases between. Germline V lookup: CDR1 LGHNA, CDR2 YSLEER. The CDR3 covers 17 residues. CDR3 residues: CASSQEMRQGYTGELFF. CDR3 bases: TGCGCCAGCAGCCAAGAAATGCGCCAGGGCTACACCGGGGAGCTGTTTTTT.

This clonotype was counted ten times or more. This chain joins TRBV5-1 and TRBJ2-7; D may be TRBD1 (5 bases). V was cut by 0 bases and J by 4 bases, with 14 bases left in between. Germline V gene data show CDR1 as SGHRS and CDR2 as YFSETQ. The CDR3 is made up of 15 amino acids. CDR3 loop: CASSLDGQGNYEQYF. The CDR3 DNA follows: TGCGCCAGCAGCTTGGATGGCCAGGGCAATTACGAGCAGTACTTC.

This clonotype has a count of ten or more. The chain links TRBV7-2 to TRBJ2-1; D unclear. V shed 4 bases and J shed 10 bases, with 11 bases lying between them. Germline CDR1 is SGHTA and CDR2 is FQGNSA. This CDR3 comprises 12 residues. CDR3 nucleotides: TGTGCCAGCAGCTCCCAGCGTCGCGAGCAGTTCTTC. Protein sequence: CASSSQRREQFF.

This clonotype was recorded only once. This sequence joins TRBV30 and TRBJ1-1; perhaps TRBD1 as D (6 bases). CDR1 is GTSNPN and CDR2 is SVGIG in the germline V gene (reference sequence). V was clipped by 1 base and J by 5 bases, with 17 bases between them. There are 15 residues in the CDR3. The DNA of the CDR3 is TGTGCCTGGAGTGAATTCGGCAGGGGAAATACTGAAGCTTTCTTT. This translates into CAWSEFGRGNTEAFF.

Of note for this clonotype: A much larger clone lies a single base off, so this may be a read error. The chain has TRBV5-1 and TRBJ2-3; possibly TRBD1 or TRBD2 for D (5 bases each). The germline V gene has CDR1 SGHRS and CDR2 YFSETQ. V was clipped by 4 bases and J by 4 bases, with 16 bases between them. CDR3 length: 15 amino acids. CDR3 nucleotide sequence: TGCGCCAGCAGCGGGGCAGGGAGTCGCGCAGATACGCAGTATTTT. It specifies CASSGAGSRADTQYF.

This chain connects TRBV6-6 to TRBJ1-5; 7 bases align to TRBD1. The CDR3 runs to 15 residues. Germline lookup yields CDR1 MNHNY and CDR2 SVGAGI (reference sequence). The V segment lost 2 bases and the J segment 6 bases; nucleotides outside the gene matches: 7. The CDR3 sequence: CASSYLQGMGQPQHF. CDR3 DNA: TGTGCCAGCAGTTACCTACAGGGGATGGGTCAGCCCCAGCATTTT.

This clonotype came up a few times. The chain couples TRBV21-1 to TRBJ2-2; the D call of TRBD1 is as the table states it, not checked on the DNA. TRBV21-1 is a known pseudogene. This CDR3 is built from 15 residues. CDR3 amino acids: CARCPTGGDTGELFF. CDR3 coding DNA: TGTGCCAGGTGTCCGACAGGGGGGGACACCGGGGAGCTGTTTTTT.

This clonotype appeared a single time. The V call is TRBV6-5, the J call TRBJ1-6; possibly TRBD1 for D (6 bases). V was shortened by 5 bases and J by 5 bases, with 10 bases between the two germline ends. In germline, CDR1 is MNHEY, CDR2 SVGAGI. The CDR3 loop spans 14 amino acids. This CDR3 is CASSRQADNSPLHF. DNA for the CDR3: TGTGCCAGCAGTCGACAGGCAGATAATTCACCCCTCCACTTT.

The chain links TRBV9 to TRBJ1-1, with 10 nucleotides matching TRBD1. The germline V gene has CDR1 SGDLS and CDR2 YYNGEE. Trimming removed 4 bases from V and 5 bases from J; junction bases left unmatched: 11. There are 16 residues in the CDR3. CDR3 nucleotide sequence: TGTGCCAGCAGCACCGGGACAGGGGCGAAGATTACTGAAGCTTTCTTT. It specifies CASSTGTGAKITEAFF. The complete variable domain, with remaining parts taken from reference TRBV9 and TRBJ1-1, reads DSGVTQTPKHLITATGQRVTLRCSPRSGDLSVYWYQQSLDQGLQFLIQYYNGEERAKGNILERFSAQQFPDLHSELNLSSLELGDSALYFCASSTGTGAKITEAFFGQGTRLTVV.

In nucleotides, the CDR3 is TGTGCCAGCAGTCCACCCGGACTGACTAGCGGTGTCACCGGGGAGCTGTTTTTT. This encodes CASSPPGLTSGVTGELFF. The chain couples TRBV27 to TRBJ2-2; 9 bases are shared with TRBD2. This CDR3 spans 18 amino acids. Germline V lookup: CDR1 MNHEY, CDR2 SMNVEV (reference sequence). The V gene end was trimmed by 5 bases and the J gene end by 4 bases; junction bases not matched to a gene: 14.

The V and J genes are TRBV7-8 and TRBJ2-4; D might be TRBD1 (6 bases). The germline gives CDR1 SGHVS, CDR2 FQNEAQ. The length of the CDR3 is 16 residues. With 3 bases removed from V and 0 bases from J, the gap between germline ends came to 12 bases. CDR3 bases: TGTGCCAGCAGCTTCCACAGGGAAACAGCCAAAAACATTCAGTACTTC. It codes for CASSFHRETAKNIQYF.